The text below deals with one T cell receptor (beta chain). This record comes from a study of control samples from healthy donors and cancer patients. Repertoires were generated with immunoSEQ multiplex PCR, while TCRdb's copy carries only in-frame clones and drops some. The table lists about 48,000 clones, 93% of them singletons, with 23% in the top ten. Trimming took 5 bases from V and 8 from J, leaving 15 bases between them. Per germline, CDR1 MDHEN and CDR2 SYDVKM. There are 13 residues in the CDR3. This TCR was recovered from a woman in her forties or fifties with head and neck cancer. This chain connects TRBV28 to TRBJ1-2, with a weak D call TRBD1 (6 bases). Sequencing was carried out using PBMCs. The CDR3: CASSPPGGWGYTF. The CDR3 coding sequence is TGTGCCAGCAGTCCCCCGGGGGGCTGGGGCTACACCTTC.